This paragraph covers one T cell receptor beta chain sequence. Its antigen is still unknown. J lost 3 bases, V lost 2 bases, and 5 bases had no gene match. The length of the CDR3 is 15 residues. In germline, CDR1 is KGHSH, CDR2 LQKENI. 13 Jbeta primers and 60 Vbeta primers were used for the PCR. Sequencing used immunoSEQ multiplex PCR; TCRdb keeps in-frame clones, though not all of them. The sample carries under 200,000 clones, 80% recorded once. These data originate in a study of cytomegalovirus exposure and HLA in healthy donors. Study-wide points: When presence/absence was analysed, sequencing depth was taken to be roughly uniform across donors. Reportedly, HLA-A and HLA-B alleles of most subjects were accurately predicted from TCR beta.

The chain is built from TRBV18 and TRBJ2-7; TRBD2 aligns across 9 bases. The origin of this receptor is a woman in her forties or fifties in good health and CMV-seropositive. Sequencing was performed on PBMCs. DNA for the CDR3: TGTGCCAGCTCACCATCTAGCGGGGCCAACTACGAGCAGTACTTC. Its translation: CASSPSSGANYEQYF.